This is a list of T cell receptor beta chains from one sample in a study of blood T cell repertoires in COVID-19. Clones were sequenced by immunoSEQ multiplex PCR, and TCRdb holds only the in-frame ones, with some missing. The data show some 83,000 clones, roughly 78% seen once. Specimen: peripheral blood. Every receptor here comes from a woman older than 75 with acute or convalescent COVID-19. CDR3s include the opening cysteine and the closing phenylalanine or tryptophan. The order of the fields is clone size, V gene, D gene, J gene, CDR3 protein. D genes are given only for firm matches. The listing skips clone size in some rows; elsewhere it reads once, few, many or a size class.

clone size: -
V gene: TRBV18
D gene: TRBD1
J gene: TRBJ1-2
CDR3 protein: CASSPTRGRGNGYTF

clone size: -
V gene: TRBV18
D gene: -
J gene: TRBJ2-2
CDR3 protein: CASSRGVNTGELFF

clone size: few
V gene: TRBV5-6
D gene: TRBD1
J gene: TRBJ1-2
CDR3 protein: CASTTGQSYGYTF

clone size: -
V gene: TRBV28
D gene: -
J gene: TRBJ2-7
CDR3 protein: CASGRQTEQYF

clone size: once
V gene: TRBV9
D gene: -
J gene: TRBJ2-1
CDR3 protein: CASSGAVYNEQFF

clone size: -
V gene: TRBV4-2
D gene: TRBD2
J gene: TRBJ2-7
CDR3 protein: CASSLSGGVSYEQYF

clone size: -
V gene: TRBV15
D gene: -
J gene: TRBJ2-3
CDR3 protein: CATSRINPDTQYF

clone size: -
V gene: TRBV19
D gene: -
J gene: TRBJ1-5
CDR3 protein: CASSLRHNSNQPQHF

clone size: -
V gene: TRBV6-1
D gene: -
J gene: TRBJ2-1
CDR3 protein: CASREGVSSYNEQFF

clone size: few
V gene: TRBV15
D gene: -
J gene: TRBJ1-4
CDR3 protein: CATSFGGRSGGEKLFF

clone size: few
V gene: TRBV5-6
D gene: -
J gene: TRBJ1-1
CDR3 protein: CASSYLRLNTEAFF

clone size: -
V gene: TRBV5-1
D gene: TRBD1
J gene: TRBJ1-1
CDR3 protein: CASSIQGAGSNTEAFF

clone size: -
V gene: TRBV11-3
D gene: TRBD1
J gene: TRBJ2-3
CDR3 protein: CASSLGTGALGTDTQYF

clone size: -
V gene: TRBV15
D gene: -
J gene: TRBJ2-3
CDR3 protein: CATSEGSNTDTQYF